The next 18 T cell receptor beta chains were all read from a single sample in a study of OX40 agonist ivuxolimab in advanced cancers. Produced via immunoSEQ multiplex PCR; TCRdb's table is partial and in-frame only. The sample includes 60,000 to 75,000 clones, approximately 90% of them seen just once. The material sequenced was CD4+ or CD8+ T cells sorted from blood, taken in a trial of the OX40 agonist ivuxolimab. Every receptor here comes from an adult with an advanced solid tumor such as melanoma, head and neck, liver or kidney cancer.

This chain joins TRBV6-6 and TRBJ1-1; no definite D call. The ends were cut back, 4 bases at V and 1 base at J, with 13 bases in the middle. The length of the CDR3 is 15 residues. The germline gives CDR1 MNHNY, CDR2 SVGAGI (reference sequence). CDR3 sequence: CASSWSGERNTEAFF. CDR3 nucleotide sequence: TGTGCCAGCAGTTGGTCAGGTGAGCGGAACACTGAAGCTTTCTTT.

The rearrangement joins TRBV16 to TRBJ2-2, with D tentatively TRBD1 (6 bases). This CDR3 region has 15 residues. Germline lookup yields CDR1 KGHSY and CDR2 FQNENV. Trimming took off 2 bases at V and 4 bases at J, with 11 bases between the two ends. The CDR3 spells CASSQRGSSTGELFF. CDR3 DNA sequence: TGTGCCAGCAGCCAAAGGGGGAGTTCCACCGGGGAGCTGTTTTTT.

The chain joins TRBV28 to TRBJ2-7; TRBD1 matches at 10 bases. Germline CDR1 MDHEN, CDR2 SYDVKM. The CDR3 spans 17 residues. With 3 bases clipped from V and 4 bases from J, the junction kept 12 bases outside the gene matches. The CDR3: CASSFGSWDRGLYEQYF. Here the CDR3 DNA reads TGTGCCAGCAGTTTTGGGAGTTGGGACAGGGGATTGTACGAGCAGTACTTC.

The chain combines TRBV28 with TRBJ2-1, with D maybe TRBD1 (7 bases). Germline CDR1 MDHEN, CDR2 SYDVKM. V was cut by 8 bases and J by 9 bases, with 20 bases left in between. The CDR3 is made up of 14 amino acids. The CDR3 is CASLGGTVLGEQFF. CDR3 DNA sequence: TGTGCCAGCCTAGGGGGGACAGTCTTAGGTGAGCAGTTCTTC.

The chain couples TRBV13 to TRBJ1-2, with D unresolved. The CDR3 is 12 amino acids. Germline CDR1 and CDR2: PRHDT and FYEKMQ (reference sequence). The ends were cut back, 0 bases at V and 8 bases at J, with 7 bases in the middle. CDR3 sequence (DNA): TGTGCCAGCAGCTTAGGAGTACAAGGCTACACCTTC. Translated: CASSLGVQGYTF.

V is TRBV19 and J is TRBJ2-3; the match to TRBD2 covers 8 bases. The CDR3 sequence is 16 residues long. V dropped 5 bases and J dropped 2; count of bases not matched to a gene: 9. Germline V CDR1 and CDR2: LNHDA, SQIVND (reference sequence). The CDR3: CASSAAGEHFTDTQYF. The CDR3 DNA sequence: TGTGCCAGTAGTGCAGCGGGGGAGCATTTCACAGATACGCAGTATTTT.

CDR3 DNA: TGCGCCAGCAGCCAAGATCAGGCTAGCGGGAGGACCAATGAGCAGTTCTTC. Its translation: CASSQDQASGRTNEQFF. V is TRBV4-3 and J is TRBJ2-1, with 11 nucleotides matching TRBD2. V was pared by 0 bases and J by 6 bases, with 7 bases of the junction left unmatched. The V gene's germline CDR1 is LGHNA and CDR2 YSLEER. The CDR3 has 17 amino acids.

The chain recombines TRBV11-1 with TRBJ2-3, with a possible D match to TRBD2 (6 bases). Germline V CDR1 and CDR2: SGHAT, FQDESV (reference sequence). The CDR3 loop spans 15 amino acids. The V gene lost 1 base and the J gene lost 2 bases, with 10 bases spanning the gap. The CDR3: CASSLEDYLTDTQYF. As DNA, the CDR3 is TGTGCCAGCAGCTTAGAGGACTACCTCACAGATACGCAGTATTTT.

The chain carries TRBV6-1 and TRBJ2-5, with 9 bases aligning to TRBD2. CDR3 length: 18 amino acids. CDR1 MNHNS and CDR2 SASEGT come from the germline V gene. Unmatched junction bases numbered 16, after V lost 2 bases and J lost 6 bases. For the CDR3, the DNA is TGTGCCAGCAGTGAATTCGGTTTTGTAGCGGGAGAGAAAAAGACCCAGTACTTC. Translating gives CASSEFGFVAGEKKTQYF.

J is TRBJ1-4 and V is TRBV4-2; 9 bases match TRBD1. The J segment lost 6 bases and the V segment lost 1 base, leaving 0 bases of the junction unmatched. There are 14 residues in the CDR3. In germline, CDR1 is LGHNA, CDR2 YNFKEQ. In DNA form, the CDR3 reads TGTGCCAGCAGCCAAGGACAGGGGGATGAAAAACTGTTTTTT. Amino acids: CASSQGQGDEKLFF.

This chain connects TRBV5-5 to TRBJ2-7; tentatively, D is TRBD1 (6 bases). Trimming stripped 3 bases from V and 2 bases from J, with 12 bases between. Germline-derived CDR1 and CDR2 are SGHKS and YYEKEE (reference sequence). The CDR3 has 14 amino acids. CDR3 region: CASSSRRTAYEQYF. Written as DNA, the CDR3 is TGTGCCAGCAGCTCGCGAAGGACAGCCTACGAGCAGTACTTC.

The V and J genes are TRBV7-6 and TRBJ2-1; D call uncertain. This CDR3 is built from 13 residues. Germline CDR1 and CDR2: SGHVS and FNYEAQ. V was trimmed by 5 bases and J by 9 bases, leaving 14 bases between them. The CDR3 nucleotides read TGTGCCAGCAGCCCTCTTGAAGCTGGTGAGCAGTTCTTC. Translating it yields CASSPLEAGEQFF.

The table lists this clone with a count of one. The chain links TRBV5-6 to TRBJ2-3, with 8 nucleotides matching TRBD2. The CDR3 has 15 amino acids. The germline CDR1 and CDR2 sequences are SGHDT and YYEEEE. Trimming removed 4 bases from V and 5 bases from J; junction bases left unmatched: 9. Here the CDR3 reads CASSPGAGLGDTQYF. CDR3 bases: TGTGCCAGCAGCCCGGGGGCGGGACTAGGAGATACGCAGTATTTT.

The J gene is TRBJ2-7, the V gene TRBV5-4; TRBD1 matches 9 bases. Trimming cost V 4 bases and J 7 bases; bases outside gene matches: 18. Germline values: CDR1 SGHNT, CDR2 YYREEE (reference sequence). CDR3 size: 17 residues. The CDR3 DNA reads TGTGCCAGCAGCCCGGTTTACAGGGGGCGCTTCTCGAAGGAGCAGTACTTC. Residues: CASSPVYRGRFSKEQYF.

V gene TRBV6-5 combines with J gene TRBJ1-1; no clear D gene. Between the trimmed V and J ends, which lost 6 bases and 8 bases, there was a span of 19 bases. Germline loops: CDR1 MNHEY, CDR2 SVGAGI. The CDR3 runs to 14 residues. Here the CDR3 reads CASSLAVSAGEAFF. CDR3 nucleotide sequence: TGTGCCAGCAGCCTAGCCGTGTCTGCAGGAGAAGCTTTCTTT.

The chain is built from TRBV7-3 and TRBJ2-5; D may be TRBD1 or TRBD2 (5 bases each). The CDR3 sequence is 15 residues long. The germline V gene has CDR1 SGHTA and CDR2 FQGTGA. The V and J ends lost 0 bases and 2 bases respectively, with 10 bases between them. CDR3 nucleotides: TGTGCCAGCAGCTTAACTCCCAGGGAGCAAGAGACCCAGTACTTC. It is translated as CASSLTPREQETQYF.

The chain links TRBV9 to TRBJ2-3; unclear D gene. V lost 3 bases and J 2 bases, leaving 10 bases between the germline ends. CDR3 length: 14 amino acids. The germline CDR1 and CDR2 sequences are SGDLS and YYNGEE. CDR3 loop: CASSGPSPTDTQYF. For the CDR3, the DNA is TGTGCCAGCAGCGGCCCCAGCCCCACAGATACGCAGTATTTT. Full variable domain (outside the CDR3, taken from reference TRBV9 and TRBJ2-3): DSGVTQTPKHLITATGQRVTLRCSPRSGDLSVYWYQQSLDQGLQFLIQYYNGEERAKGNILERFSAQQFPDLHSELNLSSLELGDSALYFCASSGPSPTDTQYFGPGTRLTVL.

This clone was counted a single time. This chain connects TRBV28 to TRBJ2-7; possibly TRBD1 for D (7 bases). Trimming removed 5 bases from V and 3 bases from J, with 17 bases in between. The V gene's germline CDR1 is MDHEN and CDR2 SYDVKM. This CDR3 has 15 residues. The CDR3 region is CASSPLEGQRYEQYF. As DNA, the CDR3 is TGTGCCAGCAGTCCCTTGGAGGGACAGCGCTACGAGCAGTACTTC.